The subject of this entry is one T cell receptor beta chain. Which antigen it targets is not known. Within one base of it there is no much larger clone, and no base qualities were kept. Using the deep immunoSEQ assay, multiplex PCR amplified TCR CDR3 regions from genomic DNA. Genomic DNA extracted from each cell subset was distributed evenly over all wells of several immunoSEQ 96-well plates, and each plate served as one replicate. For sorted subsets, about 200 ng genomic DNA, equal to tens of thousands of T cell genomes, was loaded into each replicate PCR. The purified libraries were quantified using a Qubit 3.0 fluorometer, sized with a Bioanalyzer 2100, and then quantified again using the KAPA Library Quantification kit. Each immunoSEQ 96-well plate was sequenced on its own single-read 150-cycle Illumina NextSeq 550 flow cell. The study's own analysis went as follows. The immunoSEQ output contained only junctional sequences without quality scores, so filtering could not match that applied to full-length reads. To assign V/J genes and CDR3, sequences were annotated using PyIR, a Python wrapper for IgBLAST v1.9, with IMGT germline references. Any read was removed if the V/J assignment was weak (E-value above 1e-6), the CDR3 was missing, or the read contained stop codons, out-of-frame junctions, or ambiguous translated residues. A V3J clonotype was defined by an identical inferred V gene, J gene, and CDR3 amino acid sequence. The percentage overlap between two repertoires was calculated by dividing the number of shared unique clonotypes by the size of the smaller repertoire. Three approaches were used to assess repertoire richness: RTK rarefaction, the Chao1 estimator, and Recon v2.1 estimates of unobserved clonotypes. For all TCRbeta clonotypes obtained by the gDNA method from a few donors, generation probabilities were computed with OLGA. The immuneACCESS repertoire file appears here via TCRdb, limited to in-frame rearrangements. These files lack a portion of the clones; in checked studies, under half of the deficit traces to unresolved V genes, and the cause of the others is not known. V and J calls and clone size are copied from that table; D and trimming were computed from the DNA. This sample has millions of clones in its table, and 85% to 95% of those were observed once. The leading ten clones occupy 1.7% of the sample.

From V the trimming removes 2 bases and from J it removes 4 bases, while the gene matches leave 4 bases of the junction unaccounted for. Including cysteine and phenylalanine, the CDR3 has 15 amino acids. Only the CDR3 region is kept as DNA, spanning 45 bases read in frame from base 1. CDR1 and CDR2, per the germline V gene (reference sequence), are MNHEY and SMNVEV. The entry originates in a study of shared clonotypes between healthy human individuals (dated by TCRdb to the early 2020s). As for the study more broadly: The cohort included a few men and a couple of women between 18 and 49 years of age. For each donor, CD4 naive and CD4 memory were each run on three plates, CD8 naive on two plates, and CD8 memory on one plate. Blood TCR repertoires of roughly 5 healthy adults were deeply sequenced to estimate repertoire size and the extent of clonotype sharing between individuals. Per donor, leukapheresis produced somewhere between about 0.85 and 10 billion PBMCs. Libraries were prepared and TCR repertoires were sequenced by different laboratories using diverse techniques, in order to increase sequencing depth and limit assay-specific biases.

Overall results and qualifications from the work: Compared with non-shared clonotypes, the clonotypes found in all four sorted-subset donors had higher generation probabilities. Estimated clonotype richness was generally larger for naive than for memory subsets. Sampling was restricted to blood, and TCR repertoires in tissues likely differ from the TCR repertoires found in blood. Incomplete sequencing was indicated by rarefaction of sorted-subset datasets, despite the large sequencing depth. The genetic and exposure-history diversity represented was limited by the small number of donors. Based on pairwise subsampling, the degree of clonotype sharing among donors was expected to be affected by sequencing depth. Roughly 5% of naive CD4, roughly 3.5% of naive CD8, around 2.3% of memory CD4, and about 0.4% of memory CD8 clonotypes were shared across several donors.

CD8 naive samples were obtained by positive selection for CCR7 among CD45RO-negative cells, yielding a CD45RA+CCR7+ population from which TemRA cells were excluded. Healthy HIV-negative adults with no recently reported acute infections or vaccinations were included as donors. Every donor was a Caucasian adult living in Nashville, Tennessee, USA. Blood was obtained by leukapheresis, after which PBMCs were separated by Ficoll-Histopaque density gradient centrifugation and cryopreserved in liquid nitrogen vapor phase. Purity and quantity of every magnetically sorted T cell population were checked by analytical flow cytometry. Genomic DNA was isolated from each sorted fraction and quantified by UV absorbance on a Nanodrop 2000c.

The source is a man between 18 and 29 years old in good health. Some clones in this sample may be carry-over from other donors' samples. The specimen sequenced was naive CD8+ T cells from PBMCs. In the paper's terms, the cell subset or site label means: CD45RA+CCR7+. The sequence joins TRBV27 to TRBJ1-5; 8 bases in the junction line up with TRBD1. The DNA sequence is as follows: TGTGCCAGCAGTTTACAGCAGGGGGCGAATCAGCCCCAGCATTTT. Protein translation: CASSLQQGANQPQHF.